This TCR beta chain was captured by sequencing in a study of breast tumors, draining lymph nodes, adjacent tissues. The table lists this clonotype with a few counts. Its antigen remains unknown. Study-level findings and limits: Most tumor T cells seemingly derive from lymph node, then expand in tumor. Tumor repertoires ranked between lymph nodes and nontumor tissue in diversity, with V and J gene preferences.

TCRdb re-derived calls from the multiplex PCR reads in MiXCR, one entry per CDR3 protein. The sample has 70,000 to 85,000 distinct CDR3 sequences, approximately 19% seen once; the top ten hold 2% to 3%. The lymph nodes were axillary draining lymph nodes from breast cancer patients. Sequencing was done on a sample of axillary lymph node tissue. The receptor was derived from a female donor with breast cancer. Some clones in this sample may be carry-over from other donors' samples.

The CDR3 loop reads CAWSSSYGYTF. CDR3 nucleotide sequence: TGTGCCTGGAGTTCGTCCTATGGCTACACCTTC. The gene calls are TRBV30 and TRBJ1-2, with D unclear. Trimming pared 2 bases from V and 4 bases from J, leaving 5 bases between. This CDR3 is built from 11 residues. CDR1 is GTSNPN and CDR2 is SVGIG in the germline V gene (reference sequence). The full variable domain, in which reference TRBV30 and TRBJ1-2 provide the parts outside the CDR3, is SQTIHQWPATLVQPVGSPLSLECTVEGTSNPNLYWYRQAAGRGLQLLFYSVGIGQISSEVPQNLSASRPQDRQFILSSKKLLLSDSGFYLCAWSSSYGYTFGSGTRLTVV.